These 9 T cell receptor beta chains were all obtained from the same sample, sequenced in a study of vaccination effects on CD4 cells after COVID-19. The assay was immunoSEQ multiplex PCR, and TCRdb's table has in-frame clones only and misses some. The profile shows 20,000 to 25,000 clones, approximately 81% of them singletons. Antigen-specific CD4+ T cells were first expanded with viral peptide pools by the ViraFEST assay and only then sequenced. Upon completion of around eleven days in culture, CD4+ T cells were isolated. No vaccinee had earlier SARS-CoV-2 infection, and nucleocapsid antibodies were negative. These receptors have no identified antigens. The sample here was CD4+ T cells from PBMCs cultured with HCoV-NL63 spike peptides, taken before COVID-19 vaccination. All receptors derive from a human donor who received a COVID-19 vaccine.

The genes are TRBV15 and TRBJ1-2; weak D call: TRBD1 (6 bases). Germline CDR1 reads LNHNV; CDR2 reads YYDKDF (reference sequence). This CDR3 comprises 13 residues. Trimming shortened V by 5 bases and J by 2 bases, and 9 bases separated the two germline ends. DNA of the CDR3: TGTGCCACCAGCCGGACAGAAAACTATGGCTACACCTTC. It specifies CATSRTENYGYTF.

This chain links TRBV5-4 with TRBJ2-5, with 7 nucleotides matching TRBD2. Germline CDR1 is SGHNT and CDR2 is YYREEE (reference sequence). V shed 3 bases, J shed 5 bases, and the junction held 10 bases outside the gene matches. This CDR3 comprises 15 residues. The CDR3 sequence is CASSSGGLAEETQYF. The DNA for the CDR3 is TGTGCCAGCAGCTCGGGGGGACTCGCTGAGGAGACCCAGTACTTC.

This clone came up a few times. This rearrangement joins TRBV19 to TRBJ2-5, with 7 positions matching TRBD2. CDR1 and CDR2 (germline): LNHDA, SQIVND (reference sequence). The CDR3 loop spans 16 amino acids. V lost 5 bases, J lost 8 bases, and 17 bases stayed unmatched. CDR3 nucleotides: TGTGCCAGTAGTCCCCGCTCTGACGGGGGGAAGAGAACCCAGTACTTC. Its protein is CASSPRSDGGKRTQYF. Based on the CDR3 plus reference TRBV19 and TRBJ2-5, the full variable domain is DGGITQSPKYLFRKEGQNVTLSCEQNLNHDAMYWYRQDPGQGLRLIYYSQIVNDFQKGDIAEGYSVSREKKESFPLTVTSAQKNPTAFYLCASSPRSDGGKRTQYFGPGTRLLVL.

The chain is built from TRBV18 and TRBJ2-3; TRBD2 is a possible D gene (5 bases). The germline V gene encodes CDR1 KGHSH and CDR2 LQKENI. The CDR3 is made up of 13 amino acids. The germline V and J ends were trimmed by 2 bases and 6 bases, with 9 bases remaining between them. In nucleotides, the CDR3 is TGTGCCAGCTCACCAAACCGCGGGGATACGCAGTATTTT. Translating it yields CASSPNRGDTQYF.

This chain links TRBV6-1 with TRBJ1-2, with a possible D match to TRBD1 (5 bases). CDR1 is MNHNS, CDR2 SASEGT, per germline. The germline V and J ends were trimmed by 2 bases and 8 bases, with 21 bases remaining between them. The CDR3 totals 16 residues. The CDR3 DNA is TGTGCCAGCAGTGAATCTACCGGGGCAGGAGTCGGGGGCTACACCTTC. It encodes CASSESTGAGVGGYTF.

This sequence joins TRBV6-2 or TRBV6-3 and TRBJ2-7, with 13 bases lining up with TRBD2. Germline V lookup: CDR1 MNHEY, CDR2 SVGEGT. CDR3 length equals 15 residues. V was clipped by 5 bases and J by 2 bases; unmatched bases: 3. CDR3 nucleotides: TGTGCCAGCAGTGCAACTAGCGGGGGGGCCTACGAGCAGTACTTC. It translates to CASSATSGGAYEQYF.

This chain links TRBV12-5 with TRBJ2-5, with TRBD2 matching over 10 bases. The CDR3 has 16 residues. V was clipped by 5 bases and J by 5 bases; unmatched bases: 11. Germline CDR1 LGHNT, CDR2 FRNRAP. CDR3 amino acids: CASGPASGSGTETQYF. Here the CDR3 DNA reads TGTGCTAGTGGTCCGGCTAGCGGGAGTGGTACGGAGACCCAGTACTTC.

V and J are TRBV3-1 (or the pseudogene TRBV3-2) and TRBJ1-2; D gene unclear. This CDR3 is built from 15 residues. The V end was cut by 1 base, the J end by 4 bases, with 13 bases between. Germline assignment: CDR1 LGHDT and CDR2 YNNKEL (reference sequence). In nucleotides, the CDR3 is TGTGCCAGCAGCCAAGGCGTTATTGGCCTCTATGGCTACACCTTC. It is translated as CASSQGVIGLYGYTF.

This clone was seen a few times. The CDR3 reads CSVALVLTGLSFF. CDR3 DNA sequence: TGCAGCGTTGCTCTAGTTCTAACAGGATTGTCTTTCTTT. The chain carries TRBV29-1 and TRBJ1-1; maybe TRBD1 (5 bases). The germline V gene has CDR1 SQVTM and CDR2 ANQGSEA. The CDR3 contains 13 residues. V dropped 4 bases and J dropped 12 bases, with 21 bases sitting between them.